A selection of T cell receptor beta chains follows, all from one sample in a study of cytotoxic CD8 clonotypes in ibrutinib-treated CLL. Profiled with immunoSEQ multiplex PCR; TCRdb holds only in-frame clones, not every one. Altogether some 140,000 clones are present, approximately 90% being singletons, with the ten largest covering about 10%. The specimen comprised PBMCs, sampled after 12 months of ibrutinib treatment. The receptor source for this set is a human donor with chronic lymphocytic leukemia. Both conserved end residues are part of each CDR3. The order of the fields is D gene, clone size, V gene, J gene, CDR3 protein, CDR3 DNA. The D gene is left open where the match is weak. Part of the rows lack a size; the others show once, few, many or a class for expanded clones.

d_call: TRBD2
clone_size: once
v_call: TRBV6-1
j_call: TRBJ2-7
cdr3_aa: CASSGVTSGRPYEQYF
cdr3_nt: TGTGCCAGCAGTGGAGTGACTAGCGGGAGGCCTTACGAGCAGTACTTC

d_call: TRBD1
clone_size: once
v_call: TRBV7-8
j_call: TRBJ2-3
cdr3_aa: CASRPGQENTDTQYF
cdr3_nt: TGTGCCAGCAGACCCGGACAGGAGAACACAGATACGCAGTATTTT

d_call: TRBD1
clone_size: once
v_call: TRBV7-8
j_call: TRBJ1-1
cdr3_aa: CASSTGQGNTEAFF
cdr3_nt: TGTGCCAGCAGCACCGGACAGGGGAACACTGAAGCTTTCTTT

d_call: NA
clone_size: NA
v_call: TRBV7-9
j_call: TRBJ1-1
cdr3_aa: CASSFEAFF
cdr3_nt: TGTGCCAGCAGCTTTGAAGCTTTCTTT

d_call: NA
clone_size: once
v_call: TRBV19
j_call: TRBJ2-2
cdr3_aa: CASSTFIANTGELFF
cdr3_nt: TGTGCCAGTAGTACCTTCATCGCGAACACCGGGGAGCTGTTTTTT

d_call: NA
clone_size: NA
v_call: TRBV7-8
j_call: TRBJ2-1
cdr3_aa: CASSFLNQPVGFGEQFF
cdr3_nt: TGTGCCAGCAGCTTCTTGAACCAGCCAGTAGGGTTTGGGGAGCAGTTCTTC

d_call: NA
clone_size: NA
v_call: TRBV7-2
j_call: TRBJ2-5
cdr3_aa: CASSSGTGETQYF
cdr3_nt: TGTGCCAGCAGCTCAGGAACGGGTGAGACCCAGTACTTC

d_call: NA
clone_size: NA
v_call: TRBV30
j_call: TRBJ2-5
cdr3_aa: CAWTESWETQYF
cdr3_nt: TGTGCCTGGACCGAAAGTTGGGAGACCCAGTACTTC

d_call: NA
clone_size: NA
v_call: TRBV9
j_call: TRBJ2-2
cdr3_aa: CASSGTDTGELFF
cdr3_nt: TGTGCCAGTTCCGGGACGGACACCGGGGAGCTGTTTTTT

d_call: NA
clone_size: few
v_call: TRBV18
j_call: TRBJ1-1
cdr3_aa: CASSPLQGEAFF
cdr3_nt: TGTGCCAGCTCACCACTACAGGGTGAAGCTTTCTTT

d_call: TRBD2
clone_size: NA
v_call: TRBV7-2
j_call: TRBJ2-1
cdr3_aa: CASSLSGRVGEQFF
cdr3_nt: TGTGCCAGCAGCCTAAGCGGGAGGGTGGGTGAGCAGTTCTTC

d_call: TRBD2
clone_size: NA
v_call: TRBV7-3
j_call: TRBJ2-1
cdr3_aa: CASSLTSGTYNEQFF
cdr3_nt: TGTGCCAGCAGCTTGACTAGCGGAACCTACAATGAGCAGTTCTTC

d_call: NA
clone_size: NA
v_call: TRBV19
j_call: TRBJ2-3
cdr3_aa: CASSVDSLSTDTQYF
cdr3_nt: TGTGCCAGTAGTGTTGACTCTTTAAGCACAGATACGCAGTATTTT

d_call: NA
clone_size: few
v_call: TRBV4-3
j_call: TRBJ1-4
cdr3_aa: CASSPGRGTEKLFF
cdr3_nt: TGCGCCAGCAGCCCGGGGAGGGGGACTGAAAAACTGTTTTTT

d_call: TRBD2
clone_size: NA
v_call: TRBV7-7
j_call: TRBJ2-1
cdr3_aa: CASSLSGGNEQFF
cdr3_nt: TGTGCTAGCAGCCTCAGCGGGGGGAATGAGCAGTTCTTC

d_call: TRBD2
clone_size: few
v_call: TRBV29-1
j_call: TRBJ2-2
cdr3_aa: CSVLGTRNTGELFF
cdr3_nt: TGCAGCGTGTTGGGGACTAGAAACACCGGGGAGCTGTTTTTT

d_call: NA
clone_size: NA
v_call: TRBV7-9
j_call: TRBJ1-1
cdr3_aa: CASGRLNTEAFF
cdr3_nt: TGTGCCAGCGGACGCTTGAACACTGAAGCTTTCTTT

d_call: NA
clone_size: NA
v_call: TRBV4-2
j_call: TRBJ2-5
cdr3_aa: CASSQVMTGEETQYF
cdr3_nt: TGTGCCAGCAGCCAAGTGATGACGGGAGAAGAGACCCAGTACTTC

d_call: NA
clone_size: NA
v_call: TRBV28
j_call: TRBJ1-5
cdr3_aa: CASRTVNQPQHF
cdr3_nt: TGTGCCAGTCGGACAGTCAATCAGCCCCAGCATTTT

d_call: NA
clone_size: NA
v_call: TRBV7-2
j_call: TRBJ2-3
cdr3_aa: CASSLYRNSRDTQYF
cdr3_nt: TGTGCCAGCAGCTTATACAGAAACTCGCGAGATACGCAGTATTTT

d_call: NA
clone_size: NA
v_call: TRBV10-3
j_call: TRBJ2-7
cdr3_aa: CAIFSGREHEQYF
cdr3_nt: TGTGCCATCTTTTCCGGGCGGGAACACGAGCAGTACTTC

d_call: NA
clone_size: NA
v_call: TRBV30
j_call: TRBJ1-3
cdr3_aa: CAWSAGVGNTIYF
cdr3_nt: TGTGCCTGGAGCGCGGGTGTTGGAAACACCATATATTTT